The source of this T cell receptor (beta chain) is a study of tumor-infiltrating lymphocytes in primary liver carcinoma. Study-wide background: Sample counts of productive TCRbeta reads spanned roughly 3.65 to 7.13 million; these counts were similar across tissue types.

As to this clonotype: Germline is not matched at one junction end, which may reflect a read error.

cDNA specific to TCR beta was made from 500 ng of total RNA, with a constant-region primer employed for priming. Slightly modified ARM-PCR, run as three nested multiplex PCR rounds, produced the TCR beta libraries. Each of the first two PCR rounds ran about 9 cycles with TRBV1-TRBV30 forward and C-beta reverse primers. TCRdb reanalysed the multiplex PCR reads using MiXCR and keeps one entry per CDR3 protein. The table includes roughly 180,000 distinct CDR3 sequences, about 55% detected once. From germline, CDR1 is SGHAT and CDR2 FQNNGV. The CDR3 loop spans 15 amino acids. The source of the blood RNA was unsorted whole blood, and germline DNA was extracted as well.

The TCR sequence derives from a man aged 35 to 55 with primary liver carcinoma and hepatitis B virus infection. The chain combines TRBV11-2 with TRBJ2-5, with TRBD1 as a possible D gene (6 bases). Sequencing was carried out using peripheral blood. DNA for the CDR3: TGTGCCAGCAGCTTTGGATACAGGGCACAAGATACCCAGTACTTC. Translation gives CASSFGYRAQDTQYF.